Listed below are T cell receptor beta chains from one sample, sequenced in a study of tumor-infiltrating lymphocytes in primary liver carcinoma. One entry per CDR3 protein, called by TCRdb with MiXCR from the multiplex PCR reads. The sample has tens of thousands of distinct CDR3 sequences, around 80% seen once. Sample: tumor-adjacent normal liver tissue. All receptors derive from a woman aged 25 to 39 with primary liver carcinoma and hepatitis B virus infection. CDR3s include the opening cysteine and the closing phenylalanine or tryptophan. The D gene is left open where the match is weak. Where a row states a size, it is once, few, many or the class of an expanded clone; other rows omit it.

TRBJ1-1 - 15 - TRBV6-2/TRBV6-3 CTSSYPEAGRTESFF TGTACCAGCAGTTACCCCGAGGCAGGTCGGACTGAATCTTTCTTT
TRBJ2-7 - 13 - TRBV12-3/TRBV12-4 CAISLQTFYEQYF TGTGCCATCAGTTTACAGACTTTCTACGAGCAGTACTTC
TRBJ2-2 - 11 - TRBV10-2 CASRHSGELFF TGCGCCAGTAGGCACAGCGGGGAGCTGTTTTTT
TRBJ2-2 many 12 - TRBV24-1 CATSDPNGELFF TGTGCCACCAGTGATCCGAACGGGGAGCTGTTTTTT
TRBJ2-5 once 16 TRBD1 TRBV11-2 CASATRTGGAKETQHF TGTGCCAGCGCCACAAGAACAGGGGGCGCGAAAGAGACCCAGCACTTC
TRBJ2-6 - 17 - TRBV5-5 CASGLLGAASRANVLTF TGTGCCAGCGGCTTACTGGGGGCCGCTTCTAGGGCCAACGTCCTGACCTTC
TRBJ2-1 - 16 TRBD2 TRBV28 CASSFHLASGKDEQSF TGTGCCAGCAGTTTTCATCTGGCTAGCGGGAAGGATGAGCAGTCCTTC
TRBJ2-1 - 16 TRBD2 TRBV6-2/TRBV6-3 CISSPQPGGHYNEQFF TGTATCAGCAGCCCCCAACCGGGAGGACACTACAATGAGCAGTTCTTC
TRBJ1-1 few 16 - TRBV6-6 CAGSYSMGRKNTEAFF TGTGCCGGCAGTTACTCTATGGGTCGGAAGAACACTGAAGCTTTCTTT
TRBJ2-7 - 13 - TRBV11-2 CASCFIRWHEQYF TGTGCCAGCTGCTTTATAAGGTGGCACGAGCAGTACTTC
TRBJ2-2 - 19 - TRBV6-1 CVSSGRARLVGVQAGELFF TGTGTCAGCAGTGGCAGGGCAAGGCTAGTGGGAGTTCAGGCCGGGGAGCTGTTTTTT
TRBJ1-1 - 13 TRBD1 TRBV6-5 CASSYSGGAEVFF TGTGCCAGCAGTTACTCAGGGGGCGCTGAAGTTTTCTTT
TRBJ2-3 - 14 - TRBV29-1 CSVEGGVGTDTQYF TGTAGCGTTGAAGGAGGAGTAGGCACAGATACACAGTATTTT
TRBJ2-7 - 16 - TRBV4-2 CASSQGLSDQFYEQYF TGTGCCAGCAGCCAAGGTCTATCGGACCAGTTCTACGAGCAGTACTTC
TRBJ2-3 - 14 TRBD2 TRBV6-5 CASSEAGVQDTQYF TGTGCCAGCAGTGAAGCGGGAGTTCAAGATACGCAGTATTTT
TRBJ2-1 - 16 - TRBV4-3 CASSQDARSSYDEQFF TGCGCCAGCAGCCAAGATGCGAGAAGCTCCTACGACGAGCAGTTCTTC
TRBJ2-1 - 15 TRBD2 TRBV4-2 CASSSGTSEADEHFF TGTGCCAGCAGCTCCGGGACTAGCGAGGCGGATGAGCATTTCTTC
TRBJ2-5 once 12 - TRBV2 CASLSVQETQYF TGTGCCAGCCTCAGCGTCCAAGAGACCCAGTACTTC
TRBJ1-1 - 14 - TRBV11-1 CVSSFGQDYTEAFF TGTGTGAGCAGCTTCGGGCAGGACTACACTGAAGCTTTCTTT
TRBJ2-5 - 15 - TRBV20-1 CSARGSARAVETQYF TGCAGTGCTAGAGGCTCGGCCCGCGCCGTGGAGACCCAGTACTTC
TRBJ2-3 - 11 - TRBV11-2 CANSYTDTQYF TGTGCAAACAGTTACACAGATACGCAGTATTTT
TRBJ1-1 - 13 TRBD1 TRBV29-1 CSVSITGGGEAFF TGCAGCGTCTCCATTACAGGGGGCGGGGAAGCTTTCTTT
TRBJ1-5 - 14 TRBD1 TRBV5-1 CASSLTGEGQRQHF TGTGCCAGCAGCTTGACAGGGGAAGGACAGCGCCAGCATTTT
TRBJ2-3 - 15 - TRBV6-5 CAGSYGLVNTDTQYF TGTGCCGGGAGTTACGGGCTAGTCAACACAGATACGCAGTATTTT
TRBJ2-1 - 15 TRBD2 TRBV11-2 CASSRNNGRINEKFF TGTGCCAGCAGCCGTAATAACGGGAGGATCAATGAGAAGTTCTTC